The sequence of this TCR beta chain was determined in a study of CD8 T cells in Susac syndrome. In the study overall: Blood was drawn from Susac syndrome patients while they were therapy-naive, on corticosteroids, or on intravenous immunoglobulin alone.

RNA totalling about 0.45 to 1 ug underwent reverse transcription with random hexamers. TCRdb analysed the immunoSEQ multiplex PCR reads with MiXCR anew, one entry per CDR3 protein. This sample carries roughly 130,000 distinct CDR3 sequences, around 94% of them seen once, and the ten largest clones take less than 0.3%. Turning to this clonotype: Its antigen is still unknown.

Study-wide results and caveats: The authors found about 17 Susac-specific public clones in total CD8+ repertoires and roughly five in CD8+ TEMRA repertoires. The study conceded that its TCR sequencing and HLA analysis involved relatively few individuals.

Sequencing of TCR beta drew on CD8+ and CD4+ T cells from blood. The V segment lost 3 bases and the J segment 2 bases; nucleotides outside the gene matches: 1. The CDR3 loop spans 14 amino acids. Germline V CDR1 and CDR2: SGDLS, YYNGEE. Sequencing was carried out using CD8+ T cells from PBMCs. The clonotype originates from a human donor with Susac syndrome. The chain combines TRBV9 with TRBJ2-7, with 11 bases fitting TRBD2. The CDR3 spells CASSEGLAAYEQYF. DNA for the CDR3: TGTGCCAGCAGCGAGGGACTAGCGGCCTACGAGCAGTACTTC.